These 5 T cell receptor beta chains were sequenced from one sample in a study of blood T cell repertoires in COVID-19. The assay was immunoSEQ multiplex PCR, and TCRdb's table has in-frame clones only and misses some. This sample yields over 110,000 clones, of which 88% are seen a single time; over 1.5% belongs to the top ten. The sequenced sample consisted of peripheral blood. These receptors were obtained from a man between 65 and 85 years old with acute or convalescent COVID-19.

The CDR3 sequence: CASRPGGVNNQPQHF. The CDR3 bases are TGTGCCAGTAGACCCGGAGGGGTAAACAATCAGCCCCAGCATTTT. The chain carries TRBV19 and TRBJ1-5, with a possible D match to TRBD1 (5 bases). The CDR3 has 15 amino acids. Germline V gene data show CDR1 as LNHDA and CDR2 as SQIVND (reference sequence). Trimming took 6 bases from V and 3 from J, leaving 15 bases between them.

The V call is TRBV19, the J call TRBJ2-3, with TRBD2 as a possible D gene (6 bases). Germline V gene sequence: CDR1 LNHDA, CDR2 SQIVND (reference sequence). The germline V and J ends were trimmed by 8 bases and 1 base, with 28 bases remaining between them. The CDR3 consists of 19 residues. The CDR3 region is CASSRKVSGGVHGTDTQYF. CDR3 DNA: TGTGCCAGTTCGCGTAAGGTTTCCGGCGGGGTTCACGGCACAGATACGCAGTATTTT. The full variable domain, rest sourced from reference TRBV19 and TRBJ2-3, is DGGITQSPKYLFRKEGQNVTLSCEQNLNHDAMYWYRQDPGQGLRLIYYSQIVNDFQKGDIAEGYSVSREKKESFPLTVTSAQKNPTAFYLCASSRKVSGGVHGTDTQYFGPGTRLTVL.

The rearrangement joins TRBV7-9 to TRBJ2-7; a possible D gene is TRBD2 (6 bases). Trimming cost V 5 bases and J 2 bases, with 13 bases left between them. The CDR3 loop spans 14 amino acids. Germline values: CDR1 SEHNR, CDR2 FQNEAQ (reference sequence). CDR3 sequence reads: CASSPSPGAYEQYF. DNA for the CDR3: TGTGCCAGCAGCCCGTCTCCGGGAGCCTACGAGCAGTACTTC.

The genes are TRBV27 and TRBJ1-1, with D possibly being TRBD1 (5 bases). Germline lookup yields CDR1 MNHEY and CDR2 SMNVEV (reference sequence). This CDR3 contains 13 residues. V was pared by 0 bases and J by 6 bases, with 8 bases between. For the CDR3, the DNA is TGTGCCAGCAGTTTATCCGGGGGAGCTGAAGCTTTCTTT. Amino acid sequence: CASSLSGGAEAFF.

This sequence joins TRBV12-3 or TRBV12-4 and TRBJ1-2; no reliable D call. This CDR3 is built from 11 residues. V was cut by 6 bases and J by 8 bases, with 10 bases left in between. The CDR3 protein is CASRSRGGYTF. DNA of the CDR3: TGTGCCAGCAGGTCGAGAGGCGGCTACACCTTC.